This T cell receptor beta chain was sequenced in a study of blood T cell repertoires in COVID-19. Study background: COVID-19 samples from acute and convalescent phases originated in the United States, Italy and Spain. PBMCs, B-cell-depleted T cells, or T cells were the source of the cDNA or gDNA that made up the material.

A Seattle source enrolled patients during active infection and followed them longitudinally. As originally analysed: Nucleated cell counts were estimated from reference gene primer amplification. This table comes from immunoSEQ multiplex PCR, and its TCRdb copy is limited to in-frame clones, with some not included. V and J calls and clone size are those listed in that table; D and trimming were worked out from the DNA. Of over 200,000 clones listed, 83% were seen once; the top ten hold around 1.3%. Trimming left V 5 bases short and J 5 bases short, with 10 bases between. The CDR3 is 13 amino acids. Germline V gene lookup returns CDR1 MNHEY and CDR2 SMNVEV (reference sequence).

The V and J genes are TRBV27 and TRBJ2-1, with D maybe TRBD2 (7 bases). The receptor was derived from a woman aged 25 to 39 with COVID-19, enrolled during active disease. Input material: peripheral blood. The CDR3 is CASSGGANNEQFF. The DNA of the CDR3 is TGTGCCAGCAGTGGGGGGGCCAACAATGAGCAGTTCTTC.